The clone carrying this T cell receptor (beta chain) was observed once. What it binds is not known. Using immunoSEQ multiplex PCR, the repertoire was profiled, and TCRdb retains in-frame clones only, with some absent. The sample carries 75,000 to 100,000 clones, roughly 90% recorded once. Trimming removed 4 bases from V and 1 base from J, with 8 bases in between. CDR1 is GTSNPN, CDR2 SVGIG, per germline (reference sequence). The CDR3 has 12 amino acids. These data are taken from a study of T cell responses to AZD1222 COVID-19 vaccine. Study-level findings and limits: Just a handful of AZD1222 recipients were seropositive at baseline. Researchers report vaccine-associated CD4 TCRs spanning spike, with dominance at 160-218 and 743-854.

The sequence was collected from an adult in good health. This specimen was peripheral blood, taken on day 0 of AZD1222 vaccination. The V gene is TRBV30, the J gene TRBJ2-7; possible D gene TRBD2, 5 bases. The CDR3 region has the DNA TGTGCCTGGAAGGGCGGGTCCTACGAGCAGTACTTC. Residues: CAWKGGSYEQYF.